These T cell receptor beta chains were read from a single sample in a study of T cell responses to AZD1222 COVID-19 vaccine. Sequenced by immunoSEQ multiplex PCR; TCRdb stores in-frame clones only, minus some. The sample lists about 75,000 clones; 88% were seen once. The specimen comprised peripheral blood, sampled 28 days after the second dose of the MenACWY control vaccine. The receptor source for this set is an adult who received the MenACWY meningococcal vaccine as a control. Both conserved end residues are part of each CDR3. The D gene is left open where the match is weak. Not all rows give a size; the values are once, few, many and, for expanded clones, a class.

TRBV10-2	TRBD2	TRBJ2-7	.	TGCGCCAGCAGTGGGGGAGGGGACTACGAGCAGTACTTC	CASSGGGDYEQYF
TRBV18	.	TRBJ2-1	once	TGTGCCAGCTCACTGGGGACCGCCCGCCTTGAGCAGTTCTTC	CASSLGTARLEQFF
TRBV18	.	TRBJ1-5	once	TGTGCCAGCTCACCAGTGGGGTCTGGGCAGCCCCAGCATTTT	CASSPVGSGQPQHF
TRBV7-2	TRBD2	TRBJ2-1	.	TGTGCCAGCAGCTTATTAACCGGGGGGGCTACCTATGAGCAGTTCTTC	CASSLLTGGATYEQFF
TRBV28	.	TRBJ2-1	.	TGTGCCAGCAGCTCCCCGGTGACAGGGACTCGGGATGAGCAGTTCTTC	CASSSPVTGTRDEQFF
TRBV6-4	.	TRBJ1-6	.	TGTGCCAGCAGACAGGGATCCCATAATTCACCCCTCCACTTT	CASRQGSHNSPLHF
TRBV7-2	.	TRBJ1-6	.	TGTGCCAGCAGCTTATCACACGCTAATTCACCCCTCCACTTT	CASSLSHANSPLHF
TRBV6-2/TRBV6-3	TRBD2	TRBJ2-3	.	TGTGCCAGCAGTAGCGGGGGGGCCACAGATACGCAGTATTTT	CASSSGGATDTQYF
TRBV4-3	.	TRBJ1-6	.	TGCGCCAGCAGCCAAGAGGTTTCCTATAATTCACCCCTCCACTTT	CASSQEVSYNSPLHF
TRBV19	.	TRBJ1-2	once	TGTGCCAGTTCCGTTGCCCTCGGCAGTGCCTATGGCTACACCTTC	CASSVALGSAYGYTF
TRBV6-6	.	TRBJ1-5	.	TGTGCCAGCAGTTACTCGATTCTGGATCAGCCCCAGCATTTT	CASSYSILDQPQHF
TRBV11-2	.	TRBJ2-1	.	TGTGCCAGCAGCTTAGATCCGGAGGGCAATGAGCAGTTCTTC	CASSLDPEGNEQFF
TRBV6-6	.	TRBJ1-2	.	TGTGCCAGCAGTTCCCCCGACAGGTCTGGCTATGGCTACACCTTC	CASSSPDRSGYGYTF
TRBV6-4	.	TRBJ1-1	.	TGTGCCAGCAGCGCGACAGCAAACACTGAAGCTTTCTTT	CASSATANTEAFF
TRBV7-9	TRBD2	TRBJ2-6	.	TGTGCCAGCAGCTCCCTGACAGCTACTAGCGACGTCCTGACTTTC	CASSSLTATSDVLTF
TRBV5-1	.	TRBJ1-1	.	TGCGCCAGCAGCTTGGCCAGGGGGAACACTGAAGCTTTCTTT	CASSLARGNTEAFF
TRBV11-2	TRBD2	TRBJ2-5	.	TGTGCCAGCAGCCGAAGGGGAACTAGCGGGGAGCTACAAGAGACCCAGTACTTC	CASSRRGTSGELQETQYF
TRBV5-6	TRBD2	TRBJ2-5	.	TGTGCCAGCAGCCGACTAGCGGGGGGACAAGAGACCCAGTACTTC	CASSRLAGGQETQYF
TRBV10-1	.	TRBJ2-7	.	TGCGCCAGCATTGCAGACGCGGGTATAACCTACGAGCAGTACTTC	CASIADAGITYEQYF
TRBV29-1	.	TRBJ1-2	.	TGCAGCGTTGAGGCACAGGCCGGCTACACCTTC	CSVEAQAGYTF
TRBV7-9	.	TRBJ1-5	.	TGTGCCAGCAGCTTATATCCAGGGCTCGGGAATCAGCCCCAGCATTTT	CASSLYPGLGNQPQHF
TRBV7-7	.	TRBJ2-2	.	TGTGCCAGCAGCTTAGCATCAGGGTCCGGGGAGCTGTTTTTT	CASSLASGSGELFF
TRBV5-1	.	TRBJ2-5	.	TGCGCCAGCAGCCTCGGGACCTCGTACCAAGAGACCCAGTACTTC	CASSLGTSYQETQYF
TRBV9	TRBD2	TRBJ2-5	.	TGTGCCAGCAGCGTCATGGGTAGCGGGGGGATCGGAGAGACCCAGTACTTC	CASSVMGSGGIGETQYF
TRBV18	TRBD1	TRBJ1-1	.	TGTGCCAGCTCACCCCCGGGACAGGGGGGGACTGAAGCTTTCTTT	CASSPPGQGGTEAFF
TRBV18	.	TRBJ1-4	once	TGTGCCAGCTCACCAGGGACGGGAGCAACTAATGAAAAACTGTTTTTT	CASSPGTGATNEKLFF
TRBV10-3	.	TRBJ2-5	.	TGTGCCATCAGGGAAACAGGCACCGGGGAGACCCAGTACTTC	CAIRETGTGETQYF
TRBV7-2	.	TRBJ1-1	.	TGTGCCAGCAGCTTAATCAGGAGGAACACTGAAGCTTTCTTT	CASSLIRRNTEAFF
TRBV7-9	TRBD2	TRBJ2-3	.	TGTGCCAGCAGCTTAGGTATAACAAGCGGGAGCTCCACAGATACGCAGTATTTT	CASSLGITSGSSTDTQYF
TRBV29-1	TRBD2	TRBJ2-7	few	TGCAGCGTTGAGGGCGGGACTAGCGGGGACTACGAGCAGTACTTC	CSVEGGTSGDYEQYF
TRBV11-2	.	TRBJ2-7	.	TGTGCCAGCAGCTTAAGGACTCAGGTAGACGAGCAGTACTTC	CASSLRTQVDEQYF
TRBV6-1	TRBD1	TRBJ1-4	once	TGTGCCAGCAGTGAAGAAAGGGACAGGTGGATTGGGGGTGAAAAACTGTTTTTT	CASSEERDRWIGGEKLFF
TRBV6-1	TRBD1	TRBJ1-4	.	TGTGCCAGCAGTGAGGACAGGGTTAATGAAAAACTGTTTTTT	CASSEDRVNEKLFF
TRBV9	TRBD1	TRBJ2-7	.	TGTGCCAGCAGCCCCCACCGGGACAGGGGAAACTCCTACGAGCAGTACTTC	CASSPHRDRGNSYEQYF